This entry lists 3 T cell receptor beta chains sequenced from one sample in a study of identical twins. TCRdb itself ran the 5' RACE reads through MiXCR, one entry per CDR3 protein. The sample shows a few hundred thousand distinct CDR3 sequences, about 24% of them seen only once. The sample was also linked to a second study, of T cells expressing NK-cell markers.

The sequenced sample consisted of CD4+ T cells sorted from blood. These receptors were obtained from a woman between 18 and 29 years old in good health.

This clonotype was counted only a few times. The CDR3 loop is CASSPSGRENNEQFF. In DNA form, the CDR3 reads TGCGCCAGCAGCCCTAGCGGGAGGGAAAACAATGAGCAGTTCTTC. V usage is TRBV5-1 and J usage is TRBJ2-1; 12 positions agree with TRBD2. The J segment lost 5 bases and the V segment lost 4 bases, leaving 4 bases of the junction unmatched. Germline lookup yields CDR1 SGHRS and CDR2 YFSETQ. The CDR3 loop spans 15 amino acids. The variable domain in full, with the rest retrieved from reference TRBV5-1 and TRBJ2-1, is KAGVTQTPRYLIKTRGQQVTLSCSPISGHRSVSWYQQTPGQGLQFLFEYFSETQRNKGNFPGRFSGRQFSNSRSEMNVSTLELGDSALYLCASSPSGRENNEQFFGPGTRLTVL.

V and J are TRBV10-3 and TRBJ2-7; possibly TRBD2 for D (6 bases). This CDR3 is 13 amino acids long. V gave up 2 bases and J gave up 3 bases, with 8 bases separating them. The germline V gene encodes CDR1 ENHRY and CDR2 SYGVKD. The chain's CDR3 is CAISERESYEQYF. CDR3 in DNA: TGTGCCATCAGTGAGCGGGAGAGCTACGAGCAGTACTTC.

This CDR3 reads CSAIDRVGAKNIQYF. In DNA, the CDR3 is TGCAGTGCAATAGACAGGGTGGGAGCCAAAAACATTCAGTACTTC. The J gene is TRBJ2-4, the V gene TRBV20-1, with 7 positions matching TRBD1. Germline values: CDR1 DFQATT, CDR2 SNEGSKA (reference sequence). The CDR3 is 15 amino acids. V was clipped by 6 bases and J by 0 bases; unmatched bases: 8.